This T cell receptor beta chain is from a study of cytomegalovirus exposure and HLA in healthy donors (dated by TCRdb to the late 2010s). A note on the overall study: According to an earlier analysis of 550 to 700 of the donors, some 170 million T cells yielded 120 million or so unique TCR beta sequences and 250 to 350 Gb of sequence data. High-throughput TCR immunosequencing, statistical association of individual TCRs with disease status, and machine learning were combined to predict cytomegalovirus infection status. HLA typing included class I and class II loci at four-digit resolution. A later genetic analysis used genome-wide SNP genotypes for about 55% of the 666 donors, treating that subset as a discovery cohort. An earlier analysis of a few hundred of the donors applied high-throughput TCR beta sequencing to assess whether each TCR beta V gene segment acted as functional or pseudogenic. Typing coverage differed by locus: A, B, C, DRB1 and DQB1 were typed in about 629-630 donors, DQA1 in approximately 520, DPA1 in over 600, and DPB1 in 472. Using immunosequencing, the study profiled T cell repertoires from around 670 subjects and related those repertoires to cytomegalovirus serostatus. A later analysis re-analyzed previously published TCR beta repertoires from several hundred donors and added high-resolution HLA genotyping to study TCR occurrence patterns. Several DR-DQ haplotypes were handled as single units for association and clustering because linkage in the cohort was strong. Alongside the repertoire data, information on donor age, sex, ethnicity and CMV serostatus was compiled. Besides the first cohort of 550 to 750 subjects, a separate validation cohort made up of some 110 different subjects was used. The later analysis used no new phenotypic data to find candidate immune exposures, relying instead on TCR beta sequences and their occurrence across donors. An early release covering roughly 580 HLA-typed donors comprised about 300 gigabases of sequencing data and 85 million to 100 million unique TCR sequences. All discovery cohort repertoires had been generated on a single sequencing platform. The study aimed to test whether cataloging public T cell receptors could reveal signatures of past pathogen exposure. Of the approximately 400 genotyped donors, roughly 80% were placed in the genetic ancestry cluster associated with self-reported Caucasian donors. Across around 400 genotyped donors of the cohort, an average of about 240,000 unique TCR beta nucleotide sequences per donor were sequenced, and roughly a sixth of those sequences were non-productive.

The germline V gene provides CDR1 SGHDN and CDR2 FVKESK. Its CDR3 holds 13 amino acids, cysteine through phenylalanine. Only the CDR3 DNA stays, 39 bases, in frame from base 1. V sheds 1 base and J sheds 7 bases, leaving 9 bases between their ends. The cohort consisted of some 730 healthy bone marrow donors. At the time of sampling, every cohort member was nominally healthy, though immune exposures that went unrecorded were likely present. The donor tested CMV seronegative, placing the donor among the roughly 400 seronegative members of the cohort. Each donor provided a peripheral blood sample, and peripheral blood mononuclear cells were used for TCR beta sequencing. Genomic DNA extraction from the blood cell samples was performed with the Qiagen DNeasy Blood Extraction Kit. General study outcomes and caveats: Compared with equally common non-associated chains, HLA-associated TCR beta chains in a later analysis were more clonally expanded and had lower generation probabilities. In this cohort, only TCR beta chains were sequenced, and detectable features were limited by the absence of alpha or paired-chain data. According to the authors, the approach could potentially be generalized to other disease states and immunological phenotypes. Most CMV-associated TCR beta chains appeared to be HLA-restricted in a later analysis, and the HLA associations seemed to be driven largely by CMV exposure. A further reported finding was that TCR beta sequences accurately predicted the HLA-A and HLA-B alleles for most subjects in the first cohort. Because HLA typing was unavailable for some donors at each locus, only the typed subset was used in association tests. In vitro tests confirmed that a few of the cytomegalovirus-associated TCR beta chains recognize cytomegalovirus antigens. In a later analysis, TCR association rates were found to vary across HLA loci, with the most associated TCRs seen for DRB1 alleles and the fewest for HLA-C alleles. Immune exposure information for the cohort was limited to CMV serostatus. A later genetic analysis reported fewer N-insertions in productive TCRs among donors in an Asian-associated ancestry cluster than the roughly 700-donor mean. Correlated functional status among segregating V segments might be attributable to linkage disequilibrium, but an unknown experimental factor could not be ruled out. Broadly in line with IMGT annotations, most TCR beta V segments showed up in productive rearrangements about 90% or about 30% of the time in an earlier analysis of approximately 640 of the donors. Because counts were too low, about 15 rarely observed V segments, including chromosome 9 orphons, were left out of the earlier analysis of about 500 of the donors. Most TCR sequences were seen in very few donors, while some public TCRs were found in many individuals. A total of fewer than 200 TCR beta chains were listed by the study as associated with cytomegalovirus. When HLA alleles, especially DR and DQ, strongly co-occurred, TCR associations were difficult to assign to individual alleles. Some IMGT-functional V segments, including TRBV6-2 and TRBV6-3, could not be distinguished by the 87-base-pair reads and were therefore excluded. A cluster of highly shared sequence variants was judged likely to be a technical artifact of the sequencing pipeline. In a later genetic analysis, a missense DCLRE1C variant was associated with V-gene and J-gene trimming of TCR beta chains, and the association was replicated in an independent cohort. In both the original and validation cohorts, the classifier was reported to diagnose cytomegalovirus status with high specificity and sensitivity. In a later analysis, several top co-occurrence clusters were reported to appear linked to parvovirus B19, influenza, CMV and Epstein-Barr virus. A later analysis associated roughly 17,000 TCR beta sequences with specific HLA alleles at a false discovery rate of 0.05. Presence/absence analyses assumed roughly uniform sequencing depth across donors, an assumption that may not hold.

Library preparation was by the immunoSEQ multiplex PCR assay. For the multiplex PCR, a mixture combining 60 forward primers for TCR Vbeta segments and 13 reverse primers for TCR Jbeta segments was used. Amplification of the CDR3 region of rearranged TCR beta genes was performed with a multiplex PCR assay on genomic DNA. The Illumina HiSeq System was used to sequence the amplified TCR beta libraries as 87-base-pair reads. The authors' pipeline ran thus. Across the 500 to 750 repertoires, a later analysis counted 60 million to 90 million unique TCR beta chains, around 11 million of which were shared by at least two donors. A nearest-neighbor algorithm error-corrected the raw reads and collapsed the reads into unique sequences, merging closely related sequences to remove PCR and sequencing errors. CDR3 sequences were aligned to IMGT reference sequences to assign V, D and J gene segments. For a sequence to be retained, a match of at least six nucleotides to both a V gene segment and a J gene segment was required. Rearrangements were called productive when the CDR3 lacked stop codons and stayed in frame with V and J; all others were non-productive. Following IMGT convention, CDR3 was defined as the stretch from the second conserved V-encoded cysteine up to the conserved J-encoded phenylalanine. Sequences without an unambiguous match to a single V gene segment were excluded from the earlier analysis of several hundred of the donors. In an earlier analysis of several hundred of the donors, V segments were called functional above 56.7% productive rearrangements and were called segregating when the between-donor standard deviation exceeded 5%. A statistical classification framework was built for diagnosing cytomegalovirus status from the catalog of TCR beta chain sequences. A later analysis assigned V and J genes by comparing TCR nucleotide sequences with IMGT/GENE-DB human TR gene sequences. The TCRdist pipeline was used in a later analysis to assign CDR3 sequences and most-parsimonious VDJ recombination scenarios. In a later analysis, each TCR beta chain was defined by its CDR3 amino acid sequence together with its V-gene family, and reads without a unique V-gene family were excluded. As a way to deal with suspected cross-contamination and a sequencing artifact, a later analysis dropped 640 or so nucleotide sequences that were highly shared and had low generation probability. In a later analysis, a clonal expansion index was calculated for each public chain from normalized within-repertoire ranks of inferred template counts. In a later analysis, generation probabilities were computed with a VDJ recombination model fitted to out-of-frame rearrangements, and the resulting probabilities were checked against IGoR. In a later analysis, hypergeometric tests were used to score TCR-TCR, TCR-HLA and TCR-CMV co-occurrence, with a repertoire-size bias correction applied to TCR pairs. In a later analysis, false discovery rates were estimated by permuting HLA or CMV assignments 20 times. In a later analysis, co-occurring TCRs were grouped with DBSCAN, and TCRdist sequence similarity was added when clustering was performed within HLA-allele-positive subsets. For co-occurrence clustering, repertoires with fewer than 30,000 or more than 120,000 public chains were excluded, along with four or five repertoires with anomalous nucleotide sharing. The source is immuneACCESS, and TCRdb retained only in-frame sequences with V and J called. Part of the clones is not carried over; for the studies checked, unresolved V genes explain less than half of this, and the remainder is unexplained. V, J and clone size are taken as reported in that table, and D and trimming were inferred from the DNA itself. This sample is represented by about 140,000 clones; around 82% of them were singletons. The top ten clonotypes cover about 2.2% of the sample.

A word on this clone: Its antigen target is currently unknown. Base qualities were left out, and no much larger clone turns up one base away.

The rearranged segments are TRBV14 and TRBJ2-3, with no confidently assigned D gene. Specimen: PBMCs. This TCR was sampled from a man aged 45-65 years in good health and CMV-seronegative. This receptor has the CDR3 CASSQVPVHTQYF. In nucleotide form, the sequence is TGTGCCAGCAGCCAAGTCCCGGTGCATACGCAGTATTTT.